This T cell receptor (beta chain) is from a study of monozygotic twins with cystic fibrosis. For the study at large: Library input was around 3.1 micrograms of fragmented DNA, with approximately 16 PCR cycles.

The CDR3 loop spans 16 amino acids. Trimming pared 3 bases from V and 2 bases from J, leaving 15 bases between. CDR1 SGHTA and CDR2 FQGNSA come from the germline V gene. The method was immunoSEQ multiplex PCR; TCRdb's version includes in-frame clones alone and lacks a portion of them. The sample yields some 10,000 clones, more than 99% seen once. The sequencing input was blood. The rearrangement uses TRBV7-2 and TRBJ2-3, with a tentative D call TRBD1 (6 bases). This TCR was sampled from a man in his late teens or twenties with cystic fibrosis. The CDR3 region is CASSLGTSYITDTQYF. In nucleotides, the CDR3 is TGTGCCAGCAGCTTGGGGACAAGCTACATCACAGATACGCAGTATTTT.